This T cell receptor beta chain was sequenced for a study of T cell responses to AZD1222 COVID-19 vaccine. Generated by immunoSEQ multiplex PCR, the TCRdb table keeps only in-frame clones and is missing some. Among 150,000 to 170,000 clones listed, about nine tenths were seen once. V was cut by 5 bases and J by 6 bases, with 11 bases left in between. CDR1 is SNHLY and CDR2 is FYNNEI in the germline V gene. The CDR3 is 13 amino acids. Regarding the study as a whole: In a largely white British group with more females than males, clonal diversity was possibly underestimated. Without day 14 samples, only post-peak T cell repertoires were studied. With dominance at 160-218 and 743-854, vaccine-associated CD4 TCRs spanned spike.

About this clone itself: Its specificity is unknown.

The material was peripheral blood, obtained on day 0 of AZD1222 vaccination. This TCR came from an adult in good health. The chain carries TRBV2 and TRBJ1-5; D perhaps matches TRBD1 (5 bases). This chain's CDR3 is CASSRGIGQPQHF. In nucleotides, the CDR3 is TGTGCCAGCAGTCGGGGGATTGGTCAGCCCCAGCATTTT. The whole variable domain, filled in from reference TRBV2 and TRBJ1-5, reads EPEVTQTPSHQVTQMGQEVILRCVPISNHLYFYWYRQILGQKVEFLVSFYNNEISEKSEIFDDQFSVERPDGSNFTLKIRSTKLEDSAMYFCASSRGIGQPQHFGDGTRLSIL.